This is a list of T cell receptor beta chains from one sample in a study of blood T cells in healthy people across ages. One entry per CDR3 protein, called by TCRdb with MiXCR from the 5' RACE reads. The table has hundreds of thousands of distinct CDR3 sequences, roughly 20% seen once. Sequences were obtained from blood. The origin of the receptors is a man aged 70 or older in good health. CDR3s include the opening cysteine and the closing phenylalanine or tryptophan.

cdr3_length,v_call,j_call,cdr3_aa
15,TRBV4-3,TRBJ1-5,CASSQDHGGRQPQHF
15,TRBV28,TRBJ1-4,CASSTGQADNEKLFF
17,TRBV7-9,TRBJ2-1,CASSLARGAGGYNEQFF
13,TRBV27,TRBJ1-2,CASSFGRGYGYTF
14,TRBV7-9,TRBJ1-6,CASRATGADSPLHF
12,TRBV28,.,CASSYRNYEQYF
16,TRBV10-3,TRBJ2-3,CAISEPGQGIVDTQYF
13,TRBV7-2,TRBJ1-4,CASSKNGGEKLFF
15,TRBV24-1,TRBJ1-2,CATSDTGAGDYGYTF
17,TRBV9,TRBJ1-2,CASSVALTQGVQDGYTF
16,TRBV18,TRBJ2-3,CASSPPSMASTDTQYF
15,TRBV20-1,TRBJ2-7,CSARDIQGAAYEQYF
14,TRBV12-3/TRBV12-4,TRBJ2-5,CVSILQGAGETQYF
12,TRBV4-2,TRBJ1-2,CASSQDKRGYTF
11,TRBV5-6,TRBJ2-7,CASSIGDEQYF
16,TRBV20-1,TRBJ2-5,CSATLGLAGVLQTQYF
16,TRBV6-1,.,CASSDIRDRGSYEQYF
12,TRBV14,TRBJ2-5,CASSQFQETQYF
11,TRBV10-2,.,CASPFPYEQYF
15,TRBV19,TRBJ1-1,CASSRPAGDHTEAFF
13,TRBV7-2,TRBJ2-3,CASKGGDTDTQYF
15,TRBV7-2,TRBJ1-3,CASSLVSSTGNTIYF
16,TRBV12-3/TRBV12-4,TRBJ2-4,CASSTQREIAKNIQYF
18,TRBV4-3,TRBJ2-2,CASSQVGRERKNAGELFF
14,TRBV29-1,TRBJ2-7,CSVVSPGNSYEQYF
13,TRBV20-1,TRBJ1-2,CSAGTGPLNGYTF
12,TRBV6-7,TRBJ2-2,CASIGSGGELFF
13,TRBV5-1,TRBJ1-2,CASSEQGVYGYTF
13,TRBV6-2/TRBV6-3,TRBJ2-4,CASTLDSQNIQYF
15,TRBV7-9,TRBJ2-3,CASSLVGLAGDTQYF
15,TRBV5-8,TRBJ1-5,CASSLVPHSNQPQHF
17,TRBV5-1,TRBJ2-6,CASTRDRSPSGANVLTF
14,TRBV10-3,TRBJ2-3,CATGLAGGADTQYF
13,TRBV5-1,TRBJ2-4,CASSLALKNIQYF
11,TRBV29-1,TRBJ2-5,CSVLRQETQYF
15,TRBV20-1,TRBJ2-5,CSASYKLAVKETQYF
12,TRBV10-3,TRBJ2-1,CAISVQDNEQFF
14,TRBV27,.,CASRPSGDYNEQFF
17,TRBV5-1,TRBJ1-1,CASSLGRTLGINTEAFF
17,TRBV4-1,TRBJ2-3,CASSQEQGGGGKDTQYF
13,TRBV11-2,TRBJ2-5,CASSLGVEGTQYF
12,TRBV12-3/TRBV12-4,TRBJ2-5,CASSLAGVSQYF
13,TRBV12-3/TRBV12-4,TRBJ1-2,CASSSAGVSGYTF
16,TRBV13,TRBJ2-2,CASSLETGSYTGELFF
13,TRBV7-8,TRBJ2-3,CASSFEPGDTQYF
13,TRBV5-1,TRBJ2-5,CASSTGALETQYF
16,TRBV9,TRBJ2-2,CASSASGTANTGELFF
15,TRBV5-1,TRBJ1-4,CASRLEGQGGEKLFF
16,TRBV5-1,TRBJ1-1,CASEILPGLGDTEAFF
17,TRBV29-1,TRBJ2-1,CSVESGLAGGLYNEQFF
18,TRBV3-1,TRBJ2-6,CASSRAGTRSSGANVLTF
16,TRBV20-1,TRBJ1-4,CSAIRQRHATNEKLFF
10,TRBV28,TRBJ1-1,CATSNTEAFF
15,TRBV28,TRBJ2-7,CASSPPGASSYEQYF
17,TRBV28,TRBJ1-5,CASSPPGGQGRTQPQHF